Each of the 22 T cell receptor beta chains below was sequenced from the same sample in a study of T cells after yellow fever vaccination. TCRdb passed the 5' RACE reads through MiXCR, listing each CDR3 protein once. The sample records approximately 70,000 distinct CDR3 sequences, 5% to 8% being singletons. The sequencing used CD8+ T cells sorted from PBMCs, collected about 49 days after the first yellow fever vaccination. The receptors originated from a man in his late teens or twenties who received the YFV17D yellow fever vaccine.

This clonotype was counted ten times or more. The genes are TRBV9 and TRBJ2-3; the D is unclear. Germline assignment: CDR1 SGDLS and CDR2 YYNGEE. The CDR3 covers 15 residues. V dropped 0 bases and J dropped 1 base, with 9 bases sitting between them. CDR3 sequence (DNA): TGTGCCAGCAGCGTAGAAGCCGCACGCACAGATACGCAGTATTTT. Translation gives CASSVEAARTDTQYF.

About this clonotype itself: Possible read error: a much larger clone is one base away. This chain connects TRBV7-9 to TRBJ2-3, with unresolved D. V was cut by 3 bases and J by 4 bases, with 14 bases left in between. The CDR3 sequence is 15 residues long. The germline V gene encodes CDR1 SEHNR and CDR2 FQNEAQ (reference sequence). This CDR3 is CASSFGRHGPDTQYF. The CDR3 DNA reads as TGTGCCAGCAGCTTCGGTCGGCACGGCCCAGATACGCAGTATTTT.

This clonotype was detected ten times or more. Mismatch with germline at one junction end may stem from a read error. The rearrangement links TRBV6-2 or TRBV6-3 to TRBJ2-1; D gene uncertain. Germline V lookup: CDR1 MNHEY, CDR2 SVGEGT. The CDR3 has 13 residues. CDR3 nucleotide sequence: TGTGCCAGCAGTGACTCCCTGTACAATGAGCAGTTCTTC. Its translation is CASSDSLYNEQFF.

CDR3 loop: CSAWTGGGTEAFF. DNA for the CDR3: TGCAGTGCTTGGACAGGGGGGGGAACTGAAGCTTTCTTT. The J gene is TRBJ1-1, the V gene TRBV20-1; TRBD1 matches at 10 bases. The CDR3 runs 13 residues. Germline V gene data show CDR1 as DFQATT and CDR2 as SNEGSKA (reference sequence). With 5 bases clipped from V and 5 bases from J, the junction kept 5 bases outside the gene matches.

This clonotype occurred many times. The chain has TRBV12-3 or TRBV12-4 and TRBJ2-2, with D perhaps matching TRBD2 (5 bases). This CDR3 has 15 amino acids. V was pared by 5 bases and J by 7 bases, with 17 bases between. As DNA, the CDR3 is TGTGCCAGCAGTAATAGTCTCACGGCGGGCGGGGAGCTGTTTTTT. This encodes CASSNSLTAGGELFF.

This clonotype was picked up a small number of times. The V and J genes are TRBV5-4 and TRBJ2-3; 7 positions agree with TRBD1. CDR1 SGHNT and CDR2 YYREEE come from the germline V gene (reference sequence). Trimming cost V 6 bases and J 3 bases; bases outside gene matches: 16. This CDR3 spans 17 amino acids. Here the CDR3 reads CASTARTGYTTTDTQYF. The CDR3, as DNA: TGTGCCAGCACGGCTAGGACAGGCTATACTACTACAGATACGCAGTATTTT.

This clonotype was detected ten times or more. The rearrangement joins TRBV29-1 to TRBJ2-1, with D possibly matching TRBD1 (6 bases). The CDR3 has 16 amino acids. Trimming stripped 0 bases from V and 2 bases from J, with 14 bases between. Per the germline V gene, CDR1 is SQVTM and CDR2 is ANQGSEA. As DNA, the CDR3 is TGCAGCGTTGAAGATAACAGGGAAGAACCCTACAATGAGCAGTTCTTC. The encoded protein is CSVEDNREEPYNEQFF.

The chain has TRBV2 and TRBJ2-1; 8 bases agree with TRBD1. Trimming took 3 bases from V and 4 from J; bases not matched to a gene: 5. This CDR3 region has 15 residues. From germline, CDR1 is SNHLY and CDR2 FYNNEI. The CDR3 sequence: CASSEDRAEYNEQFF. The CDR3 coding sequence is TGTGCCAGCAGTGAGGACAGGGCAGAGTACAATGAGCAGTTCTTC. Filled out from reference TRBV2 and TRBJ2-1, the complete variable domain reads EPEVTQTPSHQVTQMGQEVILRCVPISNHLYFYWYRQILGQKVEFLVSFYNNEISEKSEIFDDQFSVERPDGSNFTLKIRSTKLEDSAMYFCASSEDRAEYNEQFFGPGTRLTVL.

This chain joins TRBV4-3 and TRBJ1-2; 8 bases align to TRBD1. With 4 bases clipped from V and 0 bases from J, the junction kept 4 bases outside the gene matches. Germline assignment: CDR1 LGHNA and CDR2 YSLEER. The CDR3 covers 15 residues. This chain's CDR3 is CASSPGTGANYGYTF. The CDR3 DNA reads as TGCGCCAGCAGCCCAGGGACAGGTGCTAACTATGGCTACACCTTC.

The V gene is TRBV5-4, the J gene TRBJ2-4; D unresolved. The germline V gene encodes CDR1 SGHNT and CDR2 YYREEE (reference sequence). The CDR3 has 19 amino acids. Trimming removed 3 bases at V and 1 base at J, with 23 bases between. Written as DNA, the CDR3 is TGTGCCAGCAGCTACCCCCCCGGAAGACGGAACCCCGCCAAAAACATTCAGTACTTC. Translating it yields CASSYPPGRRNPAKNIQYF.

A few counts support this clonotype. J is TRBJ1-3 and V is TRBV27; D call uncertain. CDR1 and CDR2 (germline): MNHEY, SMNVEV (reference sequence). The CDR3 consists of 13 residues. V lost 4 bases and J lost 3, with 7 bases in between. In DNA form, the CDR3 reads TGTGCCAGCAGTTCAAGAAGTGGAAACACCATATATTTT. This translates into CASSSRSGNTIYF.

This clonotype was seen at least ten times. The chain couples TRBV5-1 to TRBJ1-1, with D hard to call. The germline CDR1 and CDR2 sequences are SGHRS and YFSETQ. V was pared by 0 bases and J by 4 bases, with 13 bases between. The CDR3 contains 15 residues. The CDR3 DNA reads as TGCGCCAGCAGCTTGGGGATTCTGTCAGCCACTGAAGCTTTCTTT. Translation gives CASSLGILSATEAFF.

This clonotype was counted a few times. The CDR3 coding sequence is TGTGCCAGCAGTCACTACCCGCCCCCCGGTATTAGCACAGATACGCAGTATTTT. Translating gives CASSHYPPPGISTDTQYF. This chain links TRBV27 with TRBJ2-3; D gene uncertain. The CDR3 runs 18 residues. Germline V gene data show CDR1 as MNHEY and CDR2 as SMNVEV (reference sequence). Between the trimmed V and J ends, which lost 5 bases and 0 bases, there was a span of 21 bases.

This clonotype was recorded many times. This chain uses TRBV12-3 or TRBV12-4 with TRBJ2-7; a possible D gene is TRBD2 (5 bases). The CDR3 length is 14 residues. Trimming took off 5 bases at V and 6 bases at J, with 17 bases between the two ends. The DNA of the CDR3 is TGTGCCAGCAGTCGGCCGGGGAGCGGAGGCGAGCAGTACTTC. Protein sequence: CASSRPGSGGEQYF.

This clonotype occurred a few times. The genes are TRBV7-9 and TRBJ1-5; D not resolved. The germline CDR1 and CDR2 sequences are SEHNR and FQNEAQ (reference sequence). The V and J ends lost 2 bases and 5 bases respectively, with 10 bases between them. The CDR3 is 14 amino acids. CDR3 region: CASSLTFGDQPQHF. The CDR3 DNA is TGTGCCAGCAGCTTAACCTTTGGGGATCAGCCCCAGCATTTT. Using reference TRBV7-9 and TRBJ1-5 for the parts outside the CDR3, the full variable domain is DTGVSQNPRHKITKRGQNVTFRCDPISEHNRLYWYRQTLGQGPEFLTYFQNEAQLEKSRLLSDRFSAERPKGSFSTLEIQRTEQGDSAMYLCASSLTFGDQPQHFGDGTRLSIL.

This clonotype has at least ten counts. The chain links TRBV15 to TRBJ2-3; D remains ambiguous. CDR3 length: 15 amino acids. Germline V gives CDR1 LNHNV, CDR2 YYDKDF (reference sequence). Trimming took off 3 bases at V and 5 bases at J, with 15 bases between the two ends. The CDR3 region is CATSRSRTFGDTQYF. CDR3 in DNA: TGTGCCACCAGCAGGTCCCGGACCTTCGGAGATACGCAGTATTTT.

This clonotype was counted between two and nine times. The genes are TRBV25-1 and TRBJ2-3; 7 bases map to TRBD1. Losses at the gene ends were 6 bases for V and 1 base for J; bases not matched to a gene: 16. CDR1 MGHDK and CDR2 SYGVNS come from the germline V gene. The CDR3 runs to 18 residues. CDR3 region: CASSDDYRGIWGTDTQYF. In DNA form, the CDR3 reads TGTGCCAGCAGCGACGATTACAGGGGTATTTGGGGCACAGATACGCAGTATTTT.

This clonotype came up many times. V and J are TRBV4-1 and TRBJ2-2; 10 nucleotides line up with TRBD1. Germline CDR1 reads MGHRA; CDR2 reads YSYEKL. CDR3 length: 15 amino acids. Trimming removed 4 bases from V and 5 bases from J; junction bases left unmatched: 4. CDR3 loop: CASSLRTGGTGELFF. DNA for the CDR3: TGCGCCAGCAGCCTTCGGACAGGGGGGACCGGGGAGCTGTTTTTT.

This clonotype appeared many times. The rearrangement uses TRBV2 and TRBJ1-6, with 7 nucleotides matching TRBD1. This CDR3 contains 12 residues. Germline CDR1 and CDR2: SNHLY and FYNNEI. The V gene end was trimmed by 10 bases and the J gene end by 8 bases; junction bases not matched to a gene: 5. The CDR3 DNA is TGTGCCATCGAAACAGGGGATTCACCCCTCCACTTT. Its translation is CAIETGDSPLHF.

This clonotype was found a few times. J is TRBJ1-2 and V is TRBV20-1, with TRBD1 matching 9 bases. The ends lost 7 bases at V and 4 bases at J; junction bases unmatched: 7. The CDR3 sequence is 13 residues long. Germline CDR1 is DFQATT and CDR2 is SNEGSKA (reference sequence). The CDR3 reads CSVTDRGSYGYTF. The DNA of the CDR3 is TGCAGTGTTACGGACAGGGGTTCCTATGGCTACACCTTC.

This clonotype came up many times. The chain has TRBV4-3 and TRBJ2-7; perhaps D is TRBD1 or TRBD2 (6 bases each). Trimming pared 1 base from V and 3 bases from J, leaving 10 bases between. CDR3 length: 14 amino acids. The germline V gene encodes CDR1 LGHNA and CDR2 YSLEER. The CDR3 loop reads CASSQGRGDYEQYF. The CDR3 region has the DNA TGCGCCAGCAGCCAAGGAAGGGGGGACTACGAGCAGTACTTC.

This chain uses TRBV2 with TRBJ2-1; 8 bases are a match to TRBD1. Trimming removed 6 bases from V and 3 bases from J; junction bases left unmatched: 1. This CDR3 region has 13 residues. Looked up from germline, CDR1 is SNHLY and CDR2 is FYNNEI. The CDR3 loop reads CASRDRVYNEQFF. As DNA, the CDR3 is TGTGCCAGCAGGGACAGGGTCTACAATGAGCAGTTCTTC.